This TCR beta chain comes out of a study of T cell responses to AZD1222 COVID-19 vaccine. Study results and limitations: Across spike, vaccine-associated CD4 TCRs were found, dominant at 160-218 and 743-854.

CDR1 is MNHEY, CDR2 SMNVEV, per germline (reference sequence). Deletions cut 3 bases from V and 1 base from J, with 12 bases between. The CDR3 runs to 15 residues. With regard to this clone: Its antigen is unidentified.

The assay was immunoSEQ multiplex PCR, and TCRdb's table has in-frame clones only and misses some. Of tens of thousands of clones listed, 81% are singletons. The sample in question was peripheral blood, obtained 28 days after the second AZD1222 dose. The chain has TRBV27 and TRBJ1-1, with unresolved D. This clonotype was obtained from an adult who received the AZD1222 COVID-19 vaccine. CDR3 coding DNA: TGTGCCAGCAGTTTGAATCAACAACCGAACACTGAAGCTTTCTTT. It translates to CASSLNQQPNTEAFF.